This is a list of T cell receptor beta chains from one sample in a study of blood T cell repertoires in COVID-19. Some clones are missing from TCRdb's copy, which holds only in-frame ones; the method was immunoSEQ multiplex PCR. The table shows about 200,000 clones, with 85% to 90% occurring only once. The specimen was PBMCs or T cells enriched from blood (not recorded which). These receptors originate from a man aged 25 to 45 who had recovered from COVID-19. Both conserved end residues are part of each CDR3. Each record gives: V gene, J gene, CDR3 length, clone size, D gene, CDR3 protein, CDR3 DNA. D genes are given only for firm matches. Clone size is shown for a subset of rows, as once, few, many or a class of expanded clone.

TRBV7-9	TRBJ2-7	16	NA	TRBD1	CASSSTGQAFSYEQYF	TGTGCCAGCAGCTCGACGGGACAGGCCTTCTCCTACGAGCAGTACTTC
TRBV13	TRBJ1-1	17	NA	TRBD1	CASSLGGRGRLSTEAFF	TGTGCCAGCAGCTTAGGAGGCAGGGGGCGTTTGAGCACTGAAGCTTTCTTT
TRBV5-1	TRBJ2-6	17	NA	NA	CASSRRTASRGANVLTF	TGCGCCAGCAGTAGACGGACAGCCTCGAGGGGGGCCAACGTCCTGACTTTC
TRBV2	TRBJ1-1	15	NA	TRBD1	CASRRQGNQNTEAFF	TGTGCCAGCAGAAGACAGGGGAATCAGAACACTGAAGCTTTCTTT
TRBV7-2	TRBJ1-1	16	NA	NA	CASSPPRQGMNTEAFF	TGTGCCAGCAGCCCCCCCCGCCAGGGGATGAACACTGAAGCTTTCTTT
TRBV18	TRBJ2-2	15	NA	NA	CASSPGQGNTGELFF	TGTGCCAGCTCACCTGGTCAGGGGAACACCGGGGAGCTGTTTTTT
TRBV6-5	TRBJ2-1	15	NA	NA	CASSYNAGFSNEQFF	TGTGCCAGCAGTTACAACGCAGGGTTTAGCAATGAGCAGTTCTTC
TRBV6-1	TRBJ1-2	16	NA	NA	CASSALDRLRIYGYTF	TGTGCCAGCAGTGCGTTAGACCGACTGAGGATATATGGCTACACCTTC
TRBV7-9	TRBJ2-5	11	few	NA	CASSFRETQYF	TGTGCCAGCAGCTTCCGGGAGACCCAGTACTTC
TRBV12-5	TRBJ1-5	15	NA	NA	CASGLAARETQPQHF	TGTGCTAGTGGTTTGGCCGCCAGGGAAACTCAGCCCCAGCATTTT
TRBV12-3/TRBV12-4	TRBJ2-7	13	once	TRBD1	CASSTGQVYEQYF	TGTGCCAGCAGTACGGGACAGGTTTACGAGCAGTACTTC
TRBV7-2	TRBJ2-2	14	NA	TRBD2	CATRTSGNTGELFF	TGTGCCACTCGGACTAGCGGGAACACCGGGGAGCTGTTTTTT
TRBV18	TRBJ2-7	14	NA	NA	CASSPPKGAYEQYF	TGTGCCAGCTCACCACCGAAGGGGGCCTACGAGCAGTACTTC
TRBV13	TRBJ1-3	13	NA	NA	CASSLGSWNTIYF	TGTGCCAGCAGCTTAGGGAGTTGGAACACCATATATTTT
TRBV7-9	TRBJ1-1	12	NA	NA	CASSFLGQGAFF	TGTGCCAGCAGCTTTTTAGGGCAGGGAGCTTTCTTT
TRBV27	TRBJ1-2	15	NA	NA	CASSLFAGTNYGYTF	TGTGCCAGCAGTTTATTCGCAGGAACTAACTATGGCTACACCTTC
TRBV29-1	TRBJ2-1	14	NA	TRBD1	CSGQGRSSYNEQFF	TGCAGCGGACAGGGGAGGAGTTCCTACAATGAGCAGTTCTTC
TRBV19	TRBJ2-5	13	NA	NA	CASSSWSVETQYF	TGTGCCAGTAGTAGCTGGAGCGTAGAGACCCAGTACTTC
TRBV7-2	TRBJ2-7	18	NA	TRBD2	CASSPSRLAGRFNYEQYF	TGTGCCAGCAGCCCCTCAAGACTAGCGGGGAGATTTAATTACGAGCAGTACTTC
TRBV5-5	TRBJ1-4	16	NA	TRBD1	CASSFPWTGGNEKLFF	TGTGCCAGCAGCTTTCCCTGGACAGGGGGCAATGAAAAACTGTTTTTT
TRBV5-5	TRBJ1-1	11	NA	NA	CASSYDTEAFF	TGTGCCAGCAGTTACGACACGGAAGCTTTCTTT
TRBV4-1	TRBJ2-5	13	NA	NA	CASSQVLLETQYF	TGCGCCAGCAGCCAAGTACTGCTAGAGACCCAGTACTTC
TRBV6-5	TRBJ2-3	15	NA	NA	CASSTAAAGSDTQYF	TGTGCCAGCAGTACCGCAGCGGCGGGATCAGATACGCAGTATTTT
TRBV4-3	TRBJ2-2	16	NA	TRBD1	CASSQDSGGKTGELFF	TGCGCCAGCAGCCAAGATTCAGGGGGCAAGACCGGGGAGCTGTTTTTT
TRBV19	TRBJ2-3	15	medium-sized	NA	CASRRTGTSTDTQYF	TGTGCCAGTAGGCGAACCGGGACTAGCACAGATACGCAGTATTTT
TRBV27	TRBJ1-5	15	NA	NA	CASTRDSRSNQPQHF	TGTGCCAGCACCCGGGACTCTCGTAGCAATCAGCCCCAGCATTTT
TRBV5-1	TRBJ2-7	14	once	NA	CASSLGTLGFEQYF	TGCGCCAGCAGCTTGGGGACATTGGGCTTCGAGCAGTACTTC
TRBV19	TRBJ2-7	15	NA	TRBD2	CASGRLAGDAYEQYF	TGTGCCAGTGGCCGACTAGCGGGAGACGCCTACGAGCAGTACTTC
TRBV4-3	TRBJ2-7	16	NA	NA	CASSQDTLSGSYEQYF	TGCGCCAGCAGCCAAGATACTCTGTCGGGTTCCTACGAGCAGTACTTC
TRBV7-2	TRBJ2-1	13	NA	NA	CASSLVGFREQFF	TGTGCCAGCAGCTTAGTCGGGTTTCGGGAGCAGTTCTTC
TRBV6-5	TRBJ2-7	11	once	NA	CASSTYLEQYF	TGTGCCAGCAGTACTTACCTTGAGCAGTACTTC
TRBV5-8	TRBJ1-2	13	NA	NA	CASSLRTGDGYTF	TGTGCCAGCAGCTTGCGCACGGGAGATGGCTACACCTTC
TRBV13	TRBJ2-7	16	NA	TRBD1	CASSFGTGVFSYEQYF	TGTGCCAGCAGCTTTGGGACAGGAGTCTTCTCCTACGAGCAGTACTTC
TRBV5-1	TRBJ2-1	16	NA	TRBD2	CASSLTSGTTYNEQFF	TGCGCCAGCAGCTTGACTAGCGGGACTACCTACAATGAGCAGTTCTTC
TRBV19	TRBJ1-6	16	NA	TRBD1	CASSNVGTAYNSPLHF	TGTGCCAGTAGTAACGTGGGGACAGCCTATAATTCACCCCTCCACTTT
TRBV4-3	TRBJ1-4	15	NA	NA	CASSQESGVGEKLFF	TGCGCCAGCAGCCAAGAATCCGGGGTCGGAGAAAAACTGTTTTTT
TRBV7-6	TRBJ2-7	14	NA	TRBD1	CASKPDRGQYEQYF	TGTGCCAGCAAGCCGGACAGGGGACAGTACGAGCAGTACTTC
TRBV5-1	TRBJ2-3	15	NA	TRBD2	CASSFDGRGTDTQYF	TGCGCCAGCAGCTTTGACGGGAGGGGAACAGATACGCAGTATTTT
TRBV5-1	TRBJ1-1	16	NA	TRBD1	CASSLDLQGRNTEAFF	TGCGCCAGCAGCTTGGACCTACAGGGGAGGAACACTGAAGCTTTCTTT
TRBV10-1	TRBJ2-7	17	NA	NA	CASSDYAVQGISYEQYF	TGCGCCAGCAGTGATTATGCAGTCCAGGGGATTTCCTACGAGCAGTACTTC
TRBV6-5	TRBJ1-6	14	NA	NA	CASSYSRGGSPLHF	TGTGCCAGCAGTTACTCGAGGGGAGGGTCACCCCTCCACTTT
TRBV19	TRBJ1-3	16	NA	NA	CASSIEGRRSGNTIYF	TGTGCCAGTAGTATAGAGGGCAGGCGCTCTGGAAACACCATATATTTT
TRBV2	TRBJ2-2	12	once	NA	CASSRRGKELFF	TGTGCCAGCTCGCGGCGCGGTAAGGAGCTGTTTTTT
TRBV10-3	TRBJ2-1	16	NA	TRBD1	CAISEQGASSYNEQFF	TGTGCCATCAGTGAGCAGGGGGCGAGCTCCTACAATGAGCAGTTCTTC
TRBV2	TRBJ2-1	15	NA	TRBD2	CASSPGTSGSWEQFF	TGTGCCAGCAGTCCGGGGACTAGCGGGAGCTGGGAGCAGTTCTTC
TRBV5-6	TRBJ2-7	14	NA	TRBD2	CASSLIAGEGEQYF	TGTGCCAGCAGTCTCATAGCGGGAGAAGGCGAGCAGTACTTC
TRBV5-6	TRBJ2-7	15	NA	NA	CASSRWDSRSYEQYF	TGTGCCAGCAGCAGATGGGACTCCCGATCCTACGAGCAGTACTTC
TRBV20-1	TRBJ1-2	11	NA	TRBD1	CSASFRGRDTF	TGCAGTGCTAGCTTCAGGGGGCGAGACACCTTC
TRBV3-1/TRBV3-2	TRBJ1-2	13	NA	NA	CASSETGLGGYTF	TGTGCCAGCAGCGAAACAGGGTTGGGTGGCTACACCTTC
TRBV19	TRBJ1-2	19	NA	TRBD1	CASSAALQGAVARSYGYTF	TGTGCCAGTAGTGCAGCCCTACAGGGGGCGGTGGCTCGATCCTATGGCTACACCTTC
TRBV19	TRBJ1-6	15	NA	TRBD1	CASSIVGQGSSPLHF	TGTGCCAGTAGTATAGTGGGACAGGGGTCTTCACCCCTCCACTTT
TRBV30	TRBJ1-1	14	NA	NA	CAWKAGRPNTEAFF	TGTGCCTGGAAGGCGGGACGGCCGAACACTGAAGCTTTCTTT